This T cell receptor (beta chain) was retrieved from a study of human T cells and chemical hapten exposure. Study as a whole: Among samples, TCR yields varied mainly because of small differences in pooled library volume. Notes on the study in general: DPC sensitization did not alter TCRs above 1 in 1000 frequency.

The CDR3 runs 14 residues. The V gene lost 3 bases and the J gene lost 3 bases, with 10 bases spanning the gap. This clonotype was counted between two and nine times. Its antigen is not known. Individual cDNA molecules (in the library) carried attached unique molecular identifiers. Original handling: Ranging from roughly 23,224 to 690,600, TCR counts per sample had a median value of around 92,000. From the reads, TCRdb called clonotypes with MiXCR, one entry per CDR3 protein. What appears here as the V and J calls and clone size reflects TCRdb's work, not the paper's. The table includes about 120,000 distinct CDR3 sequences, 8.5% detected once. The authors extracted total RNA from unfractionated whole blood.

The sequenced sample was whole blood. V usage is TRBV12-3 or TRBV12-4 and J usage is TRBJ2-3, with D unclear. The receptor was derived from a human donor in good health. Some clones in this sample may be carry-over from other donors' samples. CDR3 sequence reads: CASSFRPATDTQYF. CDR3 in DNA: TGTGCCAGCAGTTTCAGGCCGGCTACAGATACGCAGTATTTT.